This T cell receptor (beta chain) was identified during a study of cytomegalovirus exposure and HLA in healthy donors. This clone came up a few times. Its specificity is not known. Germline V gives CDR1 LGHNA, CDR2 YNFKEQ. Trimming removed 0 bases at V and 1 base at J, with 15 bases between. The CDR3 has 17 amino acids. Findings and caveats of the study: By HLA locus, TCR association rates varied in a later analysis, with DRB1 showing the most and HLA-C the fewest.

The PCR employed 60 Vbeta primers together with 13 Jbeta primers. Sequencing was performed with immunoSEQ multiplex PCR; in TCRdb, only in-frame clones are kept and a portion is missing. The table has about 160,000 clones, roughly 70% seen once. This clonotype originated in a woman aged 25-40 years in good health and CMV-seronegative. Sequencing was performed on PBMCs. The chain has TRBV4-2 and TRBJ2-5, with a possible D match to TRBD2 (7 bases). CDR3 residues: CASSQDVTGGPQETQYF. CDR3 DNA sequence: TGTGCCAGCAGCCAAGATGTAACGGGGGGCCCCCAAGAGACCCAGTACTTC.